These 23 T cell receptor beta chains were all obtained from the same sample, sequenced in a study of human T cells and chemical hapten exposure. The time point here: healthy volunteer bleed at 2 weeks. The starting material, unfractionated whole blood, was used for total RNA extraction. TCRdb reprocessed the RACE reads via MiXCR and lists one record per CDR3 protein. This table holds around 45,000 distinct CDR3 sequences, around 4.5% found once. The sample consisted of whole blood. These receptors all come from a human donor in good health. Some clones in this sample may be carry-over from other donors' samples.

This clonotype was observed many times. CDR3 coding DNA: TGTGCCAGCAGCCAGGCCAGTGGGGCACACTATGGCTACACCTTC. It is translated as CASSQASGAHYGYTF. This chain links TRBV4-2 with TRBJ1-2, with D perhaps matching TRBD1 (5 bases). The CDR3 spans 15 residues. Germline V lookup: CDR1 LGHNA, CDR2 YNFKEQ. Trimming cost V 3 bases and J 3 bases, with 14 bases left between them.

Note on this clonotype: A much bigger clone sits one base away, suggesting this may be a read error. J is TRBJ1-1 and V is TRBV5-1, with 7 nucleotides matching TRBD1. The germline V gene encodes CDR1 SGHRS and CDR2 YFSETQ. This CDR3 comprises 14 residues. As DNA, the CDR3 is TGCGTCAGCAGCCTAAGACAGGGGAACACTGAAGCTTTCTTT. It translates to CVSSLRQGNTEAFF.

This clonotype came up many times. This chain uses TRBV10-3 with TRBJ2-4; TRBD2 matches 8 bases. Germline loops: CDR1 ENHRY, CDR2 SYGVKD. J lost 2 bases, V lost 2 bases, and 8 bases had no gene match. This CDR3 comprises 17 residues. Written as DNA, the CDR3 is TGTGCCATCAGTGAGATGGGCCTAGCGGGTCCCAAAAACATTCAGTACTTC. This sequence encodes CAISEMGLAGPKNIQYF.

Regarding this clonotype: A clone one base away is much larger, so this may be a read error. V is TRBV24-1 and J is TRBJ2-2; D is possibly TRBD1 (6 bases). The CDR3 extends over 14 amino acids. V was pared by 7 bases and J by 6 bases, with 14 bases between. Germline V gene lookup returns CDR1 KGHDR and CDR2 SFDVKD. The chain's CDR3 is CATSRGAIAGELFF. The CDR3 DNA sequence: TGTGCCACCAGCAGGGGCGCGATAGCCGGGGAGCTGTTTTTT.

This clonotype came up a few times. The rearrangement links TRBV12-3 or TRBV12-4 to TRBJ2-3; 7 bases map to TRBD2. This CDR3 is built from 16 residues. V was pared by 2 bases and J by 3 bases, with 8 bases of the junction left unmatched. CDR3 DNA: TGTGCCAGCAGTTTACTTGGCGGGAGTGAAACAGATACGCAGTATTTT. Translation gives CASSLLGGSETDTQYF.

This clonotype has only a few counts. V is TRBV9 and J is TRBJ2-7; the D gene could be TRBD1 or TRBD2 (5 bases each). Germline V gene sequence: CDR1 SGDLS, CDR2 YYNGEE. The V end lost 2 bases, the J end lost 4 bases, and 16 bases lay between the germline ends. The CDR3 runs to 15 residues. CDR3 sequence reads: CASSVGASGMYEQYF. CDR3 nucleotides: TGTGCCAGCAGCGTTGGGGCTTCGGGGATGTACGAGCAGTACTTC.

This clonotype was seen ten or more times. The CDR3 DNA sequence: TGTGCCAATCCAACAGGGATCTATGGCTACACCTTC. Translated: CANPTGIYGYTF. V usage is TRBV2 and J usage is TRBJ1-2; D is possibly TRBD1 (6 bases). The V end lost 10 bases, the J end lost 4 bases, and 13 bases lay between the germline ends. This CDR3 is 12 amino acids long. Germline loops: CDR1 SNHLY, CDR2 FYNNEI.

This clonotype was counted many times. This chain connects TRBV20-1 to TRBJ2-3; possibly TRBD1 or TRBD2 for D (5 bases each). Trimming removed 5 bases from V and 1 base from J, with 25 bases in between. The length of the CDR3 is 18 residues. Germline V CDR1 and CDR2: DFQATT, SNEGSKA (reference sequence). CDR3 amino acids: CSACDGTGPGRRTDTQYF. DNA of the CDR3: TGCAGTGCTTGTGACGGTACGGGACCCGGTAGGCGCACAGATACGCAGTATTTT.

This clonotype appeared many times. V and J are TRBV6-6 and TRBJ2-7, with D hard to call. This CDR3 has 13 residues. The V end lost 5 bases, the J end lost 4 bases, and 12 bases lay between the germline ends. Germline CDR1 and CDR2: MNHNY and SVGAGI (reference sequence). CDR3 in amino acids: CASSLTRRYEQYF. DNA for the CDR3: TGTGCCAGCAGTCTCACCCGGAGATACGAGCAGTACTTC.

This chain links TRBV4-1 with TRBJ2-3; possible D gene TRBD1, 6 bases. CDR1 is MGHRA, CDR2 YSYEKL, per germline. There are 17 residues in the CDR3. Deletions cut 1 base from V and 0 bases from J, with 14 bases between. For the CDR3, the DNA is TGCGCCAGCAGCCAAGCCTCCGGGACAAGTAGCACAGATACGCAGTATTTT. It translates to CASSQASGTSSTDTQYF.

This clonotype was seen a handful of times. The chain joins TRBV6-4 to TRBJ2-3, with 8 nucleotides matching TRBD2. The CDR3 contains 14 residues. Germline CDR1 MRHNA, CDR2 SNTAGT. The ends lost 5 bases at V and 3 bases at J; junction bases unmatched: 4. This chain's CDR3 is CASSRAGETDTQYF. DNA of the CDR3: TGTGCCAGCAGTAGAGCGGGAGAGACAGATACGCAGTATTTT.

This clonotype was counted at least ten times. The chain uses TRBV29-1 and TRBJ2-7; TRBD1 or TRBD2 may be the D gene (5 bases each). CDR3 length: 16 amino acids. V lost 0 bases and J lost 0, with 15 bases in between. Germline CDR1 and CDR2: SQVTM and ANQGSEA. The CDR3 DNA reads as TGCAGCGTTGAAGACTACGAGCAGGGACCCTCCTACGAGCAGTACTTC. Amino acids: CSVEDYEQGPSYEQYF.

This rearrangement joins TRBV29-1 to TRBJ1-1; D not certain. The CDR3 consists of 11 residues. Deletions cut 4 bases from V and 3 bases from J, with 6 bases between. CDR1 is SQVTM, CDR2 ANQGSEA, per germline. The CDR3 here is CSVAVHTEAFF. CDR3 bases: TGCAGCGTTGCGGTGCACACTGAAGCTTTCTTT.

This clonotype was seen at least ten times. This rearrangement joins TRBV28 to TRBJ1-1; no clear D. Germline values: CDR1 MDHEN, CDR2 SYDVKM. Trimming took 7 bases from V and 2 from J, leaving 17 bases between them. The CDR3 runs to 15 residues. The CDR3 coding sequence is TGTGCCAGCACCTCACGCCCGAGATTAAACACTGAAGCTTTCTTT. Amino acids: CASTSRPRLNTEAFF.

This clonotype was found many times. The chain carries TRBV27 and TRBJ1-5, with 9 bases lining up with TRBD1. Per germline, CDR1 MNHEY and CDR2 SMNVEV (reference sequence). This CDR3 comprises 15 residues. V gave up 5 bases and J gave up 7 bases; unmatched junction bases: 9. CDR3 sequence reads: CASSLGTGKLQPQHF. CDR3 sequence (DNA): TGTGCCAGCAGTCTAGGGACAGGGAAGTTGCAGCCCCAGCATTTT.

This clonotype came up many times. The chain links TRBV11-2 to TRBJ1-1; possibly TRBD1 for D (5 bases). The CDR3 runs to 16 residues. V lost 2 bases, J lost 4 bases, and 17 bases lay in between. Per the germline V gene, CDR1 is SGHAT and CDR2 is FQNNGV. DNA of the CDR3: TGTGCCAGCAGCTTATTGGTCCAGGGCTGGGGCACTGAAGCTTTCTTT. Its translation is CASSLLVQGWGTEAFF.

There are many counts of this clonotype. V and J are TRBV29-1 and TRBJ1-2; weak D call: TRBD1 (6 bases). CDR3 length equals 12 residues. V lost 4 bases to trimming and J lost 6 bases, with 12 bases between them. The germline V gene has CDR1 SQVTM and CDR2 ANQGSEA. The CDR3 coding sequence is TGCAGCGTTGGGGGGGGCGCCGATGGCTACACCTTC. Amino acid sequence: CSVGGGADGYTF.

The table lists this clonotype with a few counts. The chain has TRBV28 and TRBJ2-7; possibly TRBD1 for D (6 bases). Germline V CDR1 and CDR2: MDHEN, SYDVKM. The CDR3 is 12 amino acids. Trimming stripped 8 bases from V and 2 bases from J, with 10 bases between. This CDR3 reads CASCRTAYEQYF. The CDR3, as DNA: TGTGCCAGCTGCCGGACAGCCTACGAGCAGTACTTC.

Only a few counts were recorded for this clonotype. This chain connects TRBV6-1 to TRBJ1-1, with no clear D. The CDR3 loop spans 13 amino acids. Per germline, CDR1 MNHNS and CDR2 SASEGT. V was clipped by 4 bases and J by 1 base, with 7 bases between them. The CDR3 sequence: CASSGIPNTEAFF. The DNA for the CDR3 is TGTGCCAGCAGTGGGATCCCGAACACTGAAGCTTTCTTT.

The chain joins TRBV28 to TRBJ1-1; perhaps TRBD1 as D (6 bases). Germline values: CDR1 MDHEN, CDR2 SYDVKM. Trimming pared 3 bases from V and 0 bases from J, leaving 8 bases between. The CDR3 extends over 14 amino acids. CDR3 bases: TGTGCCAGCAGTTTCGGGGGGCTGAACACTGAAGCTTTCTTT. Amino acid sequence: CASSFGGLNTEAFF.

Ten or more counts support this clonotype. The chain uses TRBV6-5 and TRBJ1-2; possibly TRBD1 for D (5 bases). The ends were cut back, 0 bases at V and 7 bases at J, with 6 bases in the middle. The CDR3 extends over 12 amino acids. Germline CDR1 MNHEY, CDR2 SVGAGI. CDR3 nucleotides: TGTGCCAGCAGTTACTCGGGGGGTGGCTACACCTTC. This translates into CASSYSGGGYTF.

This clonotype was counted between two and nine times. This rearrangement joins TRBV3-1 to TRBJ2-5; TRBD2 aligns across 9 bases. The J segment lost 4 bases and the V segment lost 1 base, leaving 13 bases of the junction unmatched. CDR1 LGHDT and CDR2 YNNKEL come from the germline V gene (reference sequence). CDR3 length: 18 amino acids. The CDR3 DNA reads as TGTGCCAGCAGCCAAGCCCCCGGGGGACTAGCACGGGGAGAGACCCAGTACTTC. Protein product: CASSQAPGGLARGETQYF.

This clonotype has ten or more counts. The chain recombines TRBV5-1 with TRBJ1-1; no definite D call. Germline-derived CDR1 and CDR2 are SGHRS and YFSETQ. The CDR3 consists of 15 residues. The V gene lost 0 bases and the J gene lost 0 bases, with 9 bases spanning the gap. The CDR3, as DNA: TGCGCCAGCAGCTTGGGACACCTTATGAACACTGAAGCTTTCTTT. Translation gives CASSLGHLMNTEAFF.